This is a list of T cell receptor beta chains from one sample in a study of blood T cell repertoires in COVID-19. TCRdb keeps only in-frame clones here, not all; method: immunoSEQ multiplex PCR. In the table there are hundreds of thousands of clones, approximately 83% of which are singletons. The specimen was PBMCs or T cells enriched from blood (not recorded which). These receptors all stem from a woman aged 40 to 55 with acute COVID-19. Both conserved end residues are part of each CDR3. The D gene is left open where the match is weak. Not every row has a clone size; where given, it reads once, few, many or a size class.

V,J,size,D,DNA,CDR3
TRBV27,TRBJ1-6,NA,NA,TGTGCCAGCAGTCTTTACTTTGATTCACCCCTCCACTTT,CASSLYFDSPLHF
TRBV5-6,TRBJ2-2,NA,TRBD1,TGTGCCAGCACGAGGGGGCTGTCCGGGGAGCTGTTTTTT,CASTRGLSGELFF
TRBV19,TRBJ2-1,NA,NA,TGTGCCAGCAGTCAATACAATGAGCAGTTCTTC,CASSQYNEQFF
TRBV6-2/TRBV6-3,TRBJ2-7,NA,TRBD2,TGTGCCAGCAGTTATAGGACTAGCGGGAGAACCTACGAGCAGTACTTC,CASSYRTSGRTYEQYF
TRBV19,TRBJ1-6,once,TRBD1,TGTGCCAGTAGTATCAAGACAGGGAATAATTCACCCCTCCACTTT,CASSIKTGNNSPLHF
TRBV30,TRBJ2-3,NA,TRBD2,TGTGCCTGGAGAGCCGGGACTAGCGACACAGATACGCAGTATTTT,CAWRAGTSDTDTQYF
TRBV23-1,TRBJ1-5,once,TRBD1,TGCGCCAGCAGCGCGATAAGGGACAGGGGGTTTGGTAGCAATCAGCCCCAGCATTTT,CASSAIRDRGFGSNQPQHF
TRBV5-1,TRBJ2-1,NA,TRBD2,TGCGCCAGCAGCTTGGGGTCTAGCGGGAGGACCAATGAGCAGTTCTTC,CASSLGSSGRTNEQFF
TRBV20-1,TRBJ1-1,NA,NA,TGCAGTGCTAGTACAGGGAGGAACACTGAAGCTTTCTTT,CSASTGRNTEAFF
TRBV2,TRBJ2-2,NA,TRBD2,TGTGCCAGCAGTGAATTGCGGGAGGCCACCGGGGAGCTGTTTTTT,CASSELREATGELFF
TRBV25-1,TRBJ2-1,NA,NA,TGTGCCAGCAGCAGGGACTCCTACAATGAGCAGTTCTTC,CASSRDSYNEQFF
TRBV18,TRBJ1-5,few,NA,TGTGCCAGCTCACCACCGAAGCTCAATCAGCCCCAGCATTTT,CASSPPKLNQPQHF
TRBV3-1/TRBV3-2,TRBJ2-7,NA,TRBD1,TGTGCCAGCAGCCAAAAGCCCCCCGGACAGGTCTACGAGCAGTACTTC,CASSQKPPGQVYEQYF
TRBV2,TRBJ1-1,NA,NA,TGTGCCAGCAGCGCCCCACTCGGGGAACTGAACACTGAAGCTTTCTTT,CASSAPLGELNTEAFF
TRBV4-2,TRBJ1-5,NA,TRBD1,TGTGCCAGCAGCCCGGGACAGGGGGCTCGAAGCAATCAGCCCCAGCATTTT,CASSPGQGARSNQPQHF
TRBV29-1,TRBJ2-1,NA,TRBD2,TGCAGTGGGGGACTAGGCTCCTACAATGAGCAGTTCTTC,CSGGLGSYNEQFF